This T cell receptor beta chain is drawn from a study of response to subunit inactivated influenza vaccine (dated by TCRdb to the late 2010s). Broadly, across the study: Deep quantitative profiling of the T cell receptor repertoire was used in the study to follow responses to a trivalent subunit inactivated influenza vaccine.

In regard to this clonotype: Its target antigen remains unknown. Base quality data are lacking; no much larger clone is found one base away.

Reading the germline V gene gives CDR1 SNHLY and CDR2 FYNNEI. Inclusive of the bounding cysteine and phenylalanine, the CDR3 is 16 residues long. The DNA shown is the 48-base CDR3, in frame from base 1. Trimming takes 6 bases off V and 0 bases off J; junction bases not matched to a gene: 7. What the study reported, not specific to this receptor: It was suggested by the authors that each seasonal influenza vaccination may recruit only a limited number of new T cells.

Library creation used RT-PCR. Reads for this sample came from an Illumina HiSeq 2500. TCRdb cleaned the public reads at Q25 with fastp, built clones with MiXCR and kept in-frame beta chains. A single entry per CDR3 protein holds the most common genes and DNA from its merged rows. The sample table shows 750,000 to 850,000 distinct CDR3 sequences, and around a sixth are seen once. The top ten clones comprise 11% of the sample. The rearrangement joined TRBV2 to TRBJ2-2, and 7 bases in between align with TRBD2. The source material was PBMCs from blood, sampled 4 to 6 days after vaccination. This TCR derives from a man aged 45-65 years who received an inactivated influenza vaccine. Donor details come from another sample of the same person, matched by shared clones. Here is the DNA: TGTGCCAGCAGGGCCGTGGGGAGGGCGAACACCGGGGAGCTGTTTTTT. This yields the protein CASRAVGRANTGELFF.